Each of the 18 T cell receptor beta chains below was sequenced from the same sample in a study of cytomegalovirus exposure and HLA in healthy donors. The PCR made use of 60 Vbeta and 13 Jbeta primers. TCRdb's copy holds only in-frame clones and misses some; the assay was immunoSEQ multiplex PCR. The data hold 100,000 to 150,000 clones, with 87% observed a single time. Sequenced: PBMCs. The source of these receptors is a woman aged 30 to 39 in good health and CMV-seronegative.

This chain uses TRBV6-4 with TRBJ2-1; 11 bases are shared with TRBD2. CDR1 is MRHNA and CDR2 is SNTAGT in the germline V gene. Losses at the gene ends were 0 bases for V and 7 bases for J; bases not matched to a gene: 2. The CDR3 loop spans 15 amino acids. CDR3 residues: CASSDSPSGRNEQFF. The CDR3 DNA reads as TGTGCCAGCAGTGACTCTCCTAGCGGGAGGAATGAGCAGTTCTTC.

About this clone itself: At the DNA level, this CDR3 is encoded by other sequences in the same sample as well. The genes are TRBV5-1 and TRBJ2-5; 9 bases align to TRBD1. With 3 bases clipped from V and 4 bases from J, the junction kept 4 bases outside the gene matches. Germline CDR1 reads SGHRS; CDR2 reads YFSETQ. This CDR3 contains 14 residues. This CDR3 is CASSSGQGRETQYF. The CDR3 DNA reads TGCGCCAGCAGCTCAGGACAGGGGAGAGAGACCCAGTACTTC. Drawing the rest from reference TRBV5-1 and TRBJ2-5, the complete variable domain is KAGVTQTPRYLIKTRGQQVTLSCSPISGHRSVSWYQQTPGQGLQFLFEYFSETQRNKGNFPGRFSGRQFSNSRSEMNVSTLELGDSALYLCASSSGQGRETQYFGPGTRLLVL.

This chain connects TRBV5-1 to TRBJ2-7; TRBD1 might be the D (6 bases). The CDR3 is 13 residues long. Germline CDR1 reads SGHRS; CDR2 reads YFSETQ. Trimming took 4 bases from V and 2 from J, leaving 10 bases between them. CDR3 loop: CASSNGQPYEQYF. Here the CDR3 DNA reads TGCGCCAGCAGCAACGGACAGCCCTACGAGCAGTACTTC.

The chain employs TRBV7-9 and TRBJ2-1; TRBD1 might be the D (6 bases). Germline values: CDR1 SEHNR, CDR2 FQNEAQ (reference sequence). The CDR3 runs to 16 residues. V was shortened by 5 bases and J by 5 bases, with 19 bases between the two germline ends. The CDR3 DNA follows: TGTGCCAGCAGCGGTTATAGTCAGGGGATGGACAATGAGCAGTTCTTC. It is translated as CASSGYSQGMDNEQFF.

The rearrangement links TRBV19 to TRBJ2-7; tentative D call: TRBD2 (6 bases). The CDR3 has 16 amino acids. V was clipped by 4 bases and J by 5 bases, with 21 bases between them. Per germline, CDR1 LNHDA and CDR2 SQIVND (reference sequence). The CDR3 nucleotides read TGTGCCAGTAGTACCTACGGACTATTCGCTGGCCACGAGCAGTACTTC. Amino acid sequence: CASSTYGLFAGHEQYF.

This chain links TRBV19 with TRBJ1-3, with 8 bases fitting TRBD1. Unmatched junction bases numbered 5, after V lost 8 bases and J lost 5 bases. The CDR3 covers 13 residues. Germline V gene sequence: CDR1 LNHDA, CDR2 SQIVND (reference sequence). The CDR3 DNA sequence: TGTGCCAGTGGACAGGGAACTCGAAACACCATATATTTT. This encodes CASGQGTRNTIYF.

The rearrangement links TRBV5-1 to TRBJ2-7; D perhaps matches TRBD2 (5 bases). The CDR3 spans 12 residues. Between the trimmed V and J ends, which lost 5 bases and 7 bases, there was a span of 13 bases. CDR1 and CDR2 from the germline V gene are SGHRS and YFSETQ. CDR3 loop: CASRADLVEQYF. CDR3 nucleotide sequence: TGCGCCAGCAGGGCGGACTTGGTTGAGCAGTACTTC.

This rearrangement joins TRBV27 to TRBJ1-2; D call uncertain. V was trimmed by 7 bases and J by 3 bases, leaving 24 bases between them. This CDR3 contains 17 residues. Germline CDR1 is MNHEY and CDR2 is SMNVEV (reference sequence). The CDR3 sequence: CASTTTAGSSVHYGYTF. DNA for the CDR3: TGTGCCAGCACCACGACCGCGGGGTCCTCCGTCCACTATGGCTACACCTTC.

This rearrangement joins TRBV6-5 to TRBJ2-7; TRBD1 matches 8 bases. The CDR3 is 14 residues long. CDR1 is MNHEY and CDR2 is SVGAGI in the germline V gene. V was clipped by 3 bases and J by 3 bases; unmatched bases: 4. The DNA of the CDR3 is TGTGCCAGCAGTTATCGCGGACAGGGCTACGAGCAGTACTTC. Translated, it gives CASSYRGQGYEQYF.

The J gene is TRBJ2-7, the V gene TRBV5-4; TRBD2 matches 13 bases. J lost 3 bases, V lost 4 bases, and 7 bases had no gene match. Per germline, CDR1 SGHNT and CDR2 YYREEE (reference sequence). This CDR3 has 16 residues. The CDR3 bases are TGTGCCAGCAGCCCTGGGGGGACTAGCGGGAACTACGAGCAGTACTTC. Protein sequence: CASSPGGTSGNYEQYF.

V is TRBV9 and J is TRBJ2-5; 8 nucleotides agree with TRBD2. This CDR3 is 15 amino acids long. In germline, CDR1 is SGDLS, CDR2 YYNGEE. With 3 bases clipped from V and 2 bases from J, the junction kept 6 bases outside the gene matches. CDR3 bases: TGTGCCAGCAGCGCAACTAGCGGTGTACAAGAGACCCAGTACTTC. Translating it yields CASSATSGVQETQYF. Supplemented by reference TRBV9 and TRBJ2-5, the full variable domain reads DSGVTQTPKHLITATGQRVTLRCSPRSGDLSVYWYQQSLDQGLQFLIQYYNGEERAKGNILERFSAQQFPDLHSELNLSSLELGDSALYFCASSATSGVQETQYFGPGTRLLVL.

The rearrangement uses TRBV4-3 and TRBJ1-2, with TRBD1 matching over 9 bases. The trim removed 0 bases at V and 6 bases at J, leaving 17 bases unmatched. The CDR3 has 19 amino acids. Germline V lookup: CDR1 LGHNA, CDR2 YSLEER. The CDR3 DNA reads as TGCGCCAGCAGCCAAGATCTAATGTATTACAGGGGGCGAGGAAATGGCTACACCTTC. Translation: CASSQDLMYYRGRGNGYTF.

This clone was seen only once. The chain is built from TRBV27 and TRBJ2-7, with TRBD2 identical over 7 bases. Germline V gives CDR1 MNHEY, CDR2 SMNVEV (reference sequence). V lost 1 base to trimming and J lost 2 bases; unmatched junction nucleotides: 11. The CDR3 runs 17 residues. CDR3 nucleotide sequence: TGTGCCAGCAGTTTATGGGGGGGAGGGAAGGCTACCTACGAGCAGTACTTC. It is translated as CASSLWGGGKATYEQYF.

V and J are TRBV30 and TRBJ2-5; TRBD2 aligns across 9 bases. The CDR3 runs 17 residues. CDR1 and CDR2 (germline): GTSNPN, SVGIG (reference sequence). Trimming took 2 bases from V and 2 from J; bases not matched to a gene: 12. CDR3 in amino acids: CAWSKASGTRLQETQYF. CDR3 sequence (DNA): TGTGCCTGGAGTAAGGCTAGCGGGACAAGATTACAAGAGACCCAGTACTTC.

On this clone itself: The same CDR3 arises from other DNA sequences in this sample as well. V gene TRBV18 combines with J gene TRBJ2-7; TRBD1 agrees at 11 bases. This CDR3 has 15 residues. CDR1 is KGHSH and CDR2 is LQKENI in the germline V gene. J was trimmed by 2 bases and V by 3 bases; bases with no gene match: 3. The CDR3 nucleotides are TGTGCCAGCTCACCCCCGGGACAGGGGGCCTACGAGCAGTACTTC. This gives the protein CASSPPGQGAYEQYF.

The chain recombines TRBV27 with TRBJ1-2, with TRBD1 identical over 8 bases. This CDR3 is 15 amino acids long. Germline V gene lookup returns CDR1 MNHEY and CDR2 SMNVEV (reference sequence). J lost 4 bases, V lost 5 bases, and 9 bases had no gene match. CDR3 sequence (DNA): TGTGCCAGCAGTAGACAGGGGCGGGAAAGCTATGGCTACACCTTC. Protein sequence: CASSRQGRESYGYTF.

The chain uses TRBV11-3 and TRBJ2-7; D remains unclear. This CDR3 comprises 13 residues. V lost 3 bases and J lost 3, with 9 bases in between. Germline values: CDR1 SGHNT, CDR2 YENEEA. The CDR3 sequence is CASSFRPGYEQYF. In DNA, the CDR3 is TGTGCCAGCAGCTTTCGACCAGGCTACGAGCAGTACTTC.

The V gene is TRBV19, the J gene TRBJ2-7, with 7 bases matching TRBD2. Germline V gene sequence: CDR1 LNHDA, CDR2 SQIVND (reference sequence). With 9 bases clipped from V and 7 bases from J, the junction kept 6 bases outside the gene matches. CDR3 length equals 11 residues. The CDR3 loop reads CASQWGGEQYF. Here the CDR3 DNA reads TGTGCCAGCCAGTGGGGGGGTGAGCAGTACTTC.